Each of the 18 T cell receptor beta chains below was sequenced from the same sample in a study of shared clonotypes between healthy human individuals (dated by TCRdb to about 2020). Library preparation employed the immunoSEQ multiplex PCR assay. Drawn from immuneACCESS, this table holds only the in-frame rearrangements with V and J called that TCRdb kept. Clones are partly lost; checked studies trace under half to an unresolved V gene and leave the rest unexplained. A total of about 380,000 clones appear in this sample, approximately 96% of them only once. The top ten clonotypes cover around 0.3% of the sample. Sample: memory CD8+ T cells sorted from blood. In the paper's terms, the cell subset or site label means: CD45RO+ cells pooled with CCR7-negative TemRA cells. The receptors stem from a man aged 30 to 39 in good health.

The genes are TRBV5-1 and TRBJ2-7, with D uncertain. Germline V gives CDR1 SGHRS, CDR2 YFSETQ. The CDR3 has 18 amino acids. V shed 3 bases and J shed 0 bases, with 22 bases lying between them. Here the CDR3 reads CASSSSWDVVGSSYEQYF. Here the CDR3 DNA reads TGCGCCAGCAGCTCCTCGTGGGATGTAGTAGGAAGCTCCTACGAGCAGTACTTC.

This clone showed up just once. CDR3 residues: CASSDPGRGYGYTF. As DNA, the CDR3 is TGTGCCAGCAGTGATCCGGGGAGGGGCTATGGCTACACCTTC. V is TRBV25-1 and J is TRBJ1-2, with D maybe TRBD1 (5 bases). CDR1 is MGHDK, CDR2 SYGVNS, per germline. Between the trimmed V and J ends, which lost 3 bases and 4 bases, there was a span of 12 bases. The CDR3 sequence is 14 residues long.

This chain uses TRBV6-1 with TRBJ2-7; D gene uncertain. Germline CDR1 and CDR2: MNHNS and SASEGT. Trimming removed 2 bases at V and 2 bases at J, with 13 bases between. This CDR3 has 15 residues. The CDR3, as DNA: TGTGCCAGCAGTGAAATCGACTCCAGTACCTACGAGCAGTACTTC. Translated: CASSEIDSSTYEQYF.

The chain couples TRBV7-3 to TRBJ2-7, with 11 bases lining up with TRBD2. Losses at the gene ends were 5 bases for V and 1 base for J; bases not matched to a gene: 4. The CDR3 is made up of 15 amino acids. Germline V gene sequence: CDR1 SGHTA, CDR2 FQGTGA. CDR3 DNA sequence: TGTGCCAGCAGCCAGATAGCGGGAGGGTCCTACGAGCAGTACTTC. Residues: CASSQIAGGSYEQYF.

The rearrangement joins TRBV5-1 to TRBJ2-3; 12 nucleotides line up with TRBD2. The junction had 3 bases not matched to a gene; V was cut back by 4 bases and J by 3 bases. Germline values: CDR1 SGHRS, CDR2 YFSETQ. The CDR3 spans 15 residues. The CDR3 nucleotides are TGCGCCAGCAGCCGACTAGCGGGAGAAACAGATACGCAGTATTTT. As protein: CASSRLAGETDTQYF. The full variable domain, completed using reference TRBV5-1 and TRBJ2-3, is KAGVTQTPRYLIKTRGQQVTLSCSPISGHRSVSWYQQTPGQGLQFLFEYFSETQRNKGNFPGRFSGRQFSNSRSEMNVSTLELGDSALYLCASSRLAGETDTQYFGPGTRLTVL.

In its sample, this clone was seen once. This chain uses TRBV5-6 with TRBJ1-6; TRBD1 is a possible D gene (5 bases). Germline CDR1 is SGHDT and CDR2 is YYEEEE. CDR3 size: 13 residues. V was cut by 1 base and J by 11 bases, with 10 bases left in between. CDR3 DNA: TGTGCCAGCAGCTTGTACCAGGGTGCACCCCTCCACTTT. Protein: CASSLYQGAPLHF. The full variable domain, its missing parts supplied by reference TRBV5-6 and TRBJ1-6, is DAGVTQSPTHLIKTRGQQVTLRCSPKSGHDTVSWYQQALGQGPQFIFQYYEEEERQRGNFPDRFSGHQFPNYSSELNVNALLLGDSALYLCASSLYQGAPLHFGNGTRLTVT.

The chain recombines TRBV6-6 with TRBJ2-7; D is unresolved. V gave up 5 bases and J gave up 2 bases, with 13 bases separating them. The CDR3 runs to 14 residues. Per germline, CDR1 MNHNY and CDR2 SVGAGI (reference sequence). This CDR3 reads CASSHPTAAYEQYF. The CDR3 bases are TGTGCCAGCAGTCATCCTACTGCAGCCTACGAGCAGTACTTC.

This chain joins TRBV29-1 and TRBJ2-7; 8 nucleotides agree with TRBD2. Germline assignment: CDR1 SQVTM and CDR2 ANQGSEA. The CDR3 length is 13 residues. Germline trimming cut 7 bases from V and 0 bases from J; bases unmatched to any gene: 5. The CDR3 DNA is TGCAGCGCGGGGACTAGTCGCTCCTACGAGCAGTACTTC. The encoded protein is CSAGTSRSYEQYF.

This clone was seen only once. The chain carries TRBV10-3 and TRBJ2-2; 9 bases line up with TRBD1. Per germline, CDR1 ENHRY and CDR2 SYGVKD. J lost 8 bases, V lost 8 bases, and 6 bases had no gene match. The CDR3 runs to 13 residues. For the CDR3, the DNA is TGTGCCATCGGGACACAGGGGGCGGGGGAGCTGTTTTTT. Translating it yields CAIGTQGAGELFF.

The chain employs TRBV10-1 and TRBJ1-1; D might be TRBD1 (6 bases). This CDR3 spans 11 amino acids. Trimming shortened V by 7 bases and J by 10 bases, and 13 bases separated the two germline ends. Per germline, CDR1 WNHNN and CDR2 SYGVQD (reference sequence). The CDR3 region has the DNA TGCGCCAGCATTATACCACAGGGAGCTTTCTTT. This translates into CASIIPQGAFF.

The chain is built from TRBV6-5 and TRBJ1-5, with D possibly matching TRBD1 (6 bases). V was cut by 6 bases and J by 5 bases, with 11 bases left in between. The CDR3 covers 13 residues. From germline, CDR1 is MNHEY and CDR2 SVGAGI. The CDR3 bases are TGTGCCAGCAGCCAGGACAGATATCAGCCCCAGCATTTT. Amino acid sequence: CASSQDRYQPQHF.

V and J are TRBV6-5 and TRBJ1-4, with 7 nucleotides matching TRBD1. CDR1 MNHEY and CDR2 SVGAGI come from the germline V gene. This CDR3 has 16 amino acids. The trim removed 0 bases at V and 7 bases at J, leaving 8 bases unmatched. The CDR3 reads CASSYSTTGRSEKLFF. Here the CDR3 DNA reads TGTGCCAGCAGTTACTCGACGACAGGGCGGAGTGAAAAACTGTTTTTT.

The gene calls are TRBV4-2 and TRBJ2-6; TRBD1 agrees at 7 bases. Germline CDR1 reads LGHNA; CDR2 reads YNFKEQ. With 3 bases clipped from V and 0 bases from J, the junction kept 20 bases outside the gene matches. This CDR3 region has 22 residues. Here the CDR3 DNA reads TGTGCCAGCAGCCAGAAACCCGGACAGGTCCAGGGCTTTCCCTCTGGGGCCAACGTCCTGACTTTC. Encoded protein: CASSQKPGQVQGFPSGANVLTF.

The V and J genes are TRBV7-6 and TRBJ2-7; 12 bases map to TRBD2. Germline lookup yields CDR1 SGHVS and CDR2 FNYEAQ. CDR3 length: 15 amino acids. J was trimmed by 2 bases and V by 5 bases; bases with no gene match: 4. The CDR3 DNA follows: TGTGCCAGCAGCCCGAGACTAGCGGGGGCCTACGAGCAGTACTTC. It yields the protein CASSPRLAGAYEQYF. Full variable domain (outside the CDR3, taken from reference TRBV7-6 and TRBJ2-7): GAGVSQSPRYKVTKRGQDVALRCDPISGHVSLYWYRQALGQGPEFLTYFNYEAQQDKSGLPNDRFSAERPEGSISTLTIQRTEQRDSAMYRCASSPRLAGAYEQYFGPGTRLTVT.

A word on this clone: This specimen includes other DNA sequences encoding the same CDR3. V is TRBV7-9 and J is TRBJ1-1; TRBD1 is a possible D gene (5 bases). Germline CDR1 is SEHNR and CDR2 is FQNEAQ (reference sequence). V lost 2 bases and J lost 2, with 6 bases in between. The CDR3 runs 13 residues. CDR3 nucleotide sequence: TGTGCCAGCAGCTTACAGGGAAACACTGAAGCTTTCTTT. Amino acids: CASSLQGNTEAFF.

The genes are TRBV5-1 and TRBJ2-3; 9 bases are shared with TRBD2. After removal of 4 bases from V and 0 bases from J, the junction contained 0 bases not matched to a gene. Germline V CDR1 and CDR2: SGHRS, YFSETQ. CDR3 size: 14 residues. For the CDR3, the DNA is TGCGCCAGCAGCACTAGCGGGAGCACAGATACGCAGTATTTT. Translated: CASSTSGSTDTQYF.

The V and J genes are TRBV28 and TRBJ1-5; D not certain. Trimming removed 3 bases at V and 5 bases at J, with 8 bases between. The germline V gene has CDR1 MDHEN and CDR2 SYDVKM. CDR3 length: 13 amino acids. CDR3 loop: CASSFSPYQPQHF. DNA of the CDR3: TGTGCCAGCAGTTTTTCTCCCTATCAGCCCCAGCATTTT.

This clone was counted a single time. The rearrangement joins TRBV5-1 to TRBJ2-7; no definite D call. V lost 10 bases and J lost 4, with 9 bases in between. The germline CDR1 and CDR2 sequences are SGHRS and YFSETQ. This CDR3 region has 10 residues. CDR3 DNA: TGCGCCGGAACCGGGTACGAGCAGTACTTC. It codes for CAGTGYEQYF.